Below, one T cell receptor beta chain is given with its context. What it recognizes is unknown. From the germline J gene comes the end of the CDR3, since the read stops 3 residues before it. This sample is part of a study of Tregs in tolerant kidney transplant recipients. The study's findings and limits: Tregs expanded with activated donor B cells seemed most donor-specific. Findings come from small patient numbers and require larger validation. Antigen-driven expansion was suggested because donor-specific Tregs expanded more than all Tregs in tolerant patients.

The CDR3 consists of 16 residues. In germline, CDR1 is SGHVS, CDR2 FQNEAQ. V shed 0 bases, J shed 4 bases, and the junction held 7 bases outside the gene matches. Thawed PBMCs were FACS-sorted into unstimulated CD4+CD25+CD127- regulatory T cells, CD4+CD25- non-regulatory cells, CD4 and CD8 cells. TCRdb's table, derived via immunoSEQ multiplex PCR, lists solely in-frame clones and lacks some. The repertoire table contains roughly 32,000 clones. The receptor comes from a human donor who received a combined kidney and bone marrow transplant. The chain uses TRBV7-8 and TRBJ1-2; TRBD1 matches 8 bases. Sequences were derived from CD8+ T cells from blood, sampled before the transplant. The CDR3 region is CASSLAVRGPSYGYTF. The covered CDR3 bases are TGTGCCAGCAGCTTAGCGGTCAGGGGGCCAAGCTATGGC. Drawing the rest from reference TRBV7-8 and TRBJ1-2, the complete variable domain is GAGVSQSPRYKVAKRGQDVALRCDPISGHVSLFWYQQALGQGPEFLTYFQNEAQLDKSGLPSDRFFAERPEGSVSTLKIQRTQQEDSAVYLCASSLAVRGPSYGYTFGSGTRLTVV.